This TCR beta chain was sequenced for a study of blood T cells in healthy people across ages. Study observations and caveats: Long-lived donors had more naive CD4+ cells and higher diversity than aged donors. Unsorted PBMCs prevented conclusive naive versus antigen-experienced comparison.

Each sample yielded at least 5.5 micrograms of PBMC total RNA. In this sample, this clonotype turned up a few times. Its antigen is undetermined. Trimming pared 6 bases from V and 2 bases from J, leaving 10 bases between. The CDR3 has 13 residues. CDR1 is MDHEN and CDR2 is SYDVKM in the germline V gene. PCR was performed a second time for about 7 to 12 cycles using a sample-barcoded 5' primer and a J-beta primer mix. TCRdb re-called the 5' RACE reads through MiXCR, storing one row per CDR3 protein. The data show approximately 780,000 distinct CDR3 sequences, more than 25% seen once. In addition, the sample was reused for a study of T cells of mothers and their children. This second study says: Related mother-child pairs shared marginally more repertoire than unrelated pairs, though not significantly.

Sequencing was performed on blood. This clonotype was obtained from a boy between 5 and 17 years old in good health. V and J are TRBV28 and TRBJ1-2; D not resolved. The CDR3 DNA reads TGTGCCAGCAGATTGGGAGGGAACTATGGCTACACCTTC. This translates into CASRLGGNYGYTF.